The clone carrying this TCR beta chain was counted many times. What it binds is not known. Template switching added a universal primer site; cDNA carried unique molecular identifiers. A single record per CDR3 protein comes from TCRdb applying MiXCR to the 5' RACE reads. There are roughly 710,000 distinct CDR3 sequences in the sample; roughly 6% occur only once, and roughly 2% lies in the top ten. Looked up from germline, CDR1 is DFQATT and CDR2 is SNEGSKA (reference sequence). CDR3 length: 14 residues. V lost 4 bases, J lost 6 bases, and 19 bases lay in between. This sample is drawn from a study of identical twins. General observations from the study: Out-of-frame alpha sequences that twins shared showed excess low generation probability. Findings depended on cross-sectional statistics rather than tracking the same donors. Memory repertoires showed no such pattern, whereas abundant cord blood beta clonotypes carried fewer insertions.

Sequenced sample: naive T cells sorted from blood. This receptor was identified in a man between 18 and 35 years old in good health. The chain recombines TRBV20-1 with TRBJ2-7; D is possibly TRBD1 or TRBD2 (7 bases each). The CDR3 DNA sequence: TGCAGTGCTATAGACAGGGAGGGTGTCGGCGAGCAGTACTTC. Amino acid sequence: CSAIDREGVGEQYF.